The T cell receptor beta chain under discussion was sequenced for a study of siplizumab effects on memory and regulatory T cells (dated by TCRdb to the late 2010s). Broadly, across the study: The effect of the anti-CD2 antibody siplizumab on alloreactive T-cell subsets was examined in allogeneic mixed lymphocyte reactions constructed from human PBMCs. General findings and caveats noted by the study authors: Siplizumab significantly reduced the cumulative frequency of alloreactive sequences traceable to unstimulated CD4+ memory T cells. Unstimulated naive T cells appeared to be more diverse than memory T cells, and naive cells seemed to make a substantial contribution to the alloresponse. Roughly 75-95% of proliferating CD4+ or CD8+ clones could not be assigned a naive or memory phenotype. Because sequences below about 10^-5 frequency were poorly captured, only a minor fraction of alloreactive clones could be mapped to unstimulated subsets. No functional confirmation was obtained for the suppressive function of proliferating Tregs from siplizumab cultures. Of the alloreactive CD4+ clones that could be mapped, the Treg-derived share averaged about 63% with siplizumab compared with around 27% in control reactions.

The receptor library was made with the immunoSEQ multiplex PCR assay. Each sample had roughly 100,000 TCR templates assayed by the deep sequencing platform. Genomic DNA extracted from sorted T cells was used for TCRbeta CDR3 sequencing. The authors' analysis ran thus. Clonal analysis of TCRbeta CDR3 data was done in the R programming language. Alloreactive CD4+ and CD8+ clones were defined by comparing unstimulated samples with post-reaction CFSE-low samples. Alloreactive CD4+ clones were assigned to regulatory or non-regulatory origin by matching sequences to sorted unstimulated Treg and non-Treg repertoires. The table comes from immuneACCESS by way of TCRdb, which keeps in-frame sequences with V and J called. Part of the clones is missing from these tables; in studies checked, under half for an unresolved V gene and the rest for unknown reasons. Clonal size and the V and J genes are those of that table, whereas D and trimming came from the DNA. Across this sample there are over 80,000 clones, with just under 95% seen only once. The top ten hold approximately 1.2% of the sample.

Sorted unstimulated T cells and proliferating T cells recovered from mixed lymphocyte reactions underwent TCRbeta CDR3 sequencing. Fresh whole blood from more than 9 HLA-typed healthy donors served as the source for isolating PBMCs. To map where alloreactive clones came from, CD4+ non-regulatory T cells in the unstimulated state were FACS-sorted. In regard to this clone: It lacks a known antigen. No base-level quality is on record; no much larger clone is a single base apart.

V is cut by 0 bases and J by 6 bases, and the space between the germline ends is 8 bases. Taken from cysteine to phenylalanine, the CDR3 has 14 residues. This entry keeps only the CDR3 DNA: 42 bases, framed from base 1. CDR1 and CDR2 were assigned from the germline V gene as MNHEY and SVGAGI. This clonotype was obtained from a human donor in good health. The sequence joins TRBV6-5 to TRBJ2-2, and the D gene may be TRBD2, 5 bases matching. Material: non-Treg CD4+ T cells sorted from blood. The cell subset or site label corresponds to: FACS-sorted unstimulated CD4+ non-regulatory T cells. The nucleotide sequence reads TGTGCCAGCAGTTACTCTGGACTTTCCGGGGAGCTGTTTTTT. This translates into CASSYSGLSGELFF.